The 27 T cell receptor beta chains presented below share a single source sample, sequenced in a study of metastatic and nonmetastatic thyroid tumors. Every patient was untreated before thyroid surgery. TCRdb used MiXCR to call clones anew from the PCR reads. Found here are some 41,000 clones, around 28% of them singletons; the top ten hold nearly 10%. Input material: blood. The source of these receptors is a male donor with papillary thyroid cancer or a benign thyroid nodule (not recorded which). Some clones in this sample may be carry-over from other donors' samples.

The chain couples TRBV30 to TRBJ2-7; weak D call: TRBD2 (5 bases). The germline gives CDR1 GTSNPN, CDR2 SVGIG (reference sequence). Trimming removed 0 bases at V and 0 bases at J, with 12 bases between. This CDR3 is 15 amino acids long. CDR3 sequence reads: CAWSVQSGSSYEQYF. DNA for the CDR3: TGTGCCTGGAGTGTACAGTCGGGGAGCTCCTACGAGCAGTACTTC.

This clone has a handful of counts. One end of the junction fails to match germline, which may point to a read error. V is TRBV28 and J is TRBJ2-3; D might be TRBD2 (6 bases). Germline lookup yields CDR1 MDHEN and CDR2 SYDVKM. The CDR3 covers 15 residues. Here the CDR3 DNA reads TGTGCCAGCAGGTTATTGGGACTTGTGGGAGATACGCAGTATTTT. It yields the protein CASRLLGLVGDTQYF.

This clone turned up a few times. The chain couples TRBV12-3 or TRBV12-4 to TRBJ1-5; 9 bases line up with TRBD1. CDR3 length: 15 amino acids. Trimming took 6 bases from V and 2 from J; bases not matched to a gene: 5. The CDR3 DNA reads as TGTGCCAGCAGCTCCACAGGGGGCGGCAATCAGCCCCAGCATTTT. It translates to CASSSTGGGNQPQHF.

The chain uses TRBV7-9 and TRBJ1-1; D gene uncertain. The length of the CDR3 is 15 residues. Germline loops: CDR1 SEHNR, CDR2 FQNEAQ (reference sequence). The V and J ends lost 5 bases and 1 base respectively, with 14 bases between them. CDR3 residues: CASSPGWTANTEAFF. The CDR3, as DNA: TGTGCCAGCAGCCCAGGCTGGACGGCGAACACTGAAGCTTTCTTT.

The chain is built from TRBV5-1 and TRBJ2-3, with 8 positions matching TRBD2. Germline V gene data show CDR1 as SGHRS and CDR2 as YFSETQ. This CDR3 has 16 amino acids. The V and J ends lost 5 bases and 6 bases, in that order; junction bases with no gene match: 14. Written as DNA, the CDR3 is TGCGCCAGCAGACCGGGGGTCGGGAGGGACGCGGATACGCAGTATTTT. This sequence encodes CASRPGVGRDADTQYF.

This clone was recorded a few times. The chain carries TRBV2 and TRBJ1-6; a weak D match, TRBD1 (5 bases). This CDR3 is 15 amino acids long. Germline V lookup: CDR1 SNHLY, CDR2 FYNNEI. V lost 7 bases to trimming and J lost 10 bases, with 20 bases between them. The CDR3 reads CASILLDSGGSPLHF. The DNA for the CDR3 is TGTGCCAGCATCCTTCTCGACAGTGGCGGGTCACCCCTCCACTTT.

CDR3 DNA: TGTGCCAGCAGTTTTGTGATCTCGGAAGCTTTCTTT. This gives the protein CASSFVISEAFF. The genes are TRBV6-9 and TRBJ1-1; D is undetermined. Germline-derived CDR1 and CDR2 are MNHGY and SVAAGI. There are 12 residues in the CDR3. Between the trimmed V and J ends, which lost 4 bases and 8 bases, there was a span of 11 bases.

With respect to this clone: The germline gene is not matched at one end of the junction; a read error may be the cause. The chain recombines TRBV6-5 with TRBJ2-4; 14 bases fit TRBD2. The germline V gene has CDR1 MNHEY and CDR2 SVGAGI. The CDR3 is 18 amino acids. The CDR3, as DNA: TGTGCCAGCACTTACGGGACTAGCGGGAGCCTGAGTTTAAATGCGGAGTACTTC. The encoded protein is CASTYGTSGSLSLNAEYF.

Ten or more counts support this clone. This chain connects TRBV6-1 to TRBJ2-3, with 7 positions matching TRBD2. J was trimmed by 4 bases and V by 5 bases; bases with no gene match: 3. Germline V gene sequence: CDR1 MNHNS, CDR2 SASEGT. The CDR3 extends over 13 amino acids. The CDR3 here is CASSRRGADTQYF. CDR3 nucleotide sequence: TGTGCCAGCAGTCGCCGGGGGGCAGATACGCAGTATTTT.

This clone was seen at least ten times. This chain connects TRBV7-3 to TRBJ2-1, with 9 bases lining up with TRBD2. The germline V gene encodes CDR1 SGHTA and CDR2 FQGTGA. The CDR3 is made up of 15 amino acids. With V trimmed by 1 base and J by 6 bases, 4 bases remained unmatched. The CDR3 loop reads CASSLIAGDLNEQFF. The CDR3 DNA is TGTGCCAGCAGCTTAATAGCGGGGGATCTCAATGAGCAGTTCTTC. Filled out from reference TRBV7-3 and TRBJ2-1, the complete variable domain reads GAGVSQTPSNKVTEKGKYVELRCDPISGHTALYWYRQSLGQGPEFLIYFQGTGAADDSGLPNDRFFAVRPEGSVSTLKIQRTERGDSAVYLCASSLIAGDLNEQFFGPGTRLTVL.

This clone was recorded many times. The chain has TRBV20-1 and TRBJ2-1, with 7 positions matching TRBD2. The V segment lost 5 bases and the J segment 7 bases; nucleotides outside the gene matches: 11. The germline V gene has CDR1 DFQATT and CDR2 SNEGSKA (reference sequence). The CDR3 is 14 amino acids. In DNA, the CDR3 is TGCAGTGCTTCAGTTGCGGGAGATCGGAATGAGCAGTTCTTC. It codes for CSASVAGDRNEQFF.

In this sample, this clone turned up many times. The chain links TRBV18 to TRBJ2-3; 7 positions match TRBD2. With V trimmed by 4 bases and J by 3 bases, 7 bases remained unmatched. The CDR3 has 15 residues. CDR1 KGHSH and CDR2 LQKENI come from the germline V gene. CDR3 nucleotides: TGTGCCAGCTCACACCGGGACTATCAAACAGATACGCAGTATTTT. The encoded protein is CASSHRDYQTDTQYF.

At least ten counts were recorded for this clone. The V gene is TRBV7-9, the J gene TRBJ2-3; D is undetermined. Germline V gene lookup returns CDR1 SEHNR and CDR2 FQNEAQ (reference sequence). Trimming took off 3 bases at V and 0 bases at J, with 1 base between the two ends. The CDR3 runs 12 residues. This CDR3 is CASSLSTDTQYF. The CDR3 region has the DNA TGTGCCAGCAGCTTGAGCACAGATACGCAGTATTTT.

The chain recombines TRBV11-1 with TRBJ2-3, with 12 bases lining up with TRBD2. Unmatched junction bases numbered 9, after V lost 5 bases and J lost 0 bases. Per germline, CDR1 SGHAT and CDR2 FQDESV (reference sequence). CDR3 length: 18 amino acids. The CDR3, as DNA: TGTGCCAGCAGCGTACCGGGACTAGCGGGTACTAGCACAGATACGCAGTATTTT. It is translated as CASSVPGLAGTSTDTQYF. Drawing the rest from reference TRBV11-1 and TRBJ2-3, the complete variable domain is EAEVAQSPRYKITEKSQAVAFWCDPISGHATLYWYRQILGQGPELLVQFQDESVVDDSQLPKDRFSAERLKGVDSTLKIQPAELGDSAMYLCASSVPGLAGTSTDTQYFGPGTRLTVL.

This clone was detected many times. A much larger clone sits a single nucleotide away, making a read error possible. The rearrangement links TRBV28 to TRBJ1-2; D unclear. The CDR3 covers 8 residues. In germline, CDR1 is MDHEN, CDR2 SYDVKM. In DNA form, the CDR3 reads TGTGCAACCAGTTGCTACACCTTC. Its protein is CATSCYTF.

The chain combines TRBV5-1 with TRBJ2-5, with D unresolved. CDR3 length: 11 residues. In germline, CDR1 is SGHRS, CDR2 YFSETQ. V lost 1 base and J 4 bases, leaving 2 bases between the germline ends. CDR3 sequence (DNA): TGCGCCAGCAGCTTGTCAGAGACCCAGTACTTC. Translated, it gives CASSLSETQYF.

The rearrangement uses TRBV2 and TRBJ1-4; 7 bases align to TRBD1. V lost 5 bases and J lost 1; bases outside the gene matches: 25. This CDR3 comprises 22 residues. The germline gives CDR1 SNHLY, CDR2 FYNNEI. The CDR3 DNA reads TGTGCCAGCAGTCCTCGGACAGGAGGGACCGGGGGGGATAGAGTAACTAATGAAAAACTGTTTTTT. This codes for CASSPRTGGTGGDRVTNEKLFF.

This clone showed up just a few times. At one end the junction does not follow the germline gene, possibly because of a read error. V gene TRBV28 combines with J gene TRBJ1-6; D is ambiguous. Per germline, CDR1 MDHEN and CDR2 SYDVKM. This CDR3 is built from 15 residues. The CDR3 bases are TGTGCCAGCAGCACAATTTTAAGGAATAATTCACGCCTCCACTTT. It encodes CASSTILRNNSRLHF.

V is TRBV11-2 and J is TRBJ2-7; tentative D call: TRBD2 (6 bases). The CDR3 has 13 residues. V was shortened by 3 bases and J by 2 bases, with 8 bases between the two germline ends. In germline, CDR1 is SGHAT, CDR2 FQNNGV. The CDR3 bases are TGTGCCAGCAGCTTTAGCGGTACCTACGAGCAGTACTTC. It encodes CASSFSGTYEQYF. Based on the CDR3 plus reference TRBV11-2 and TRBJ2-7, the full variable domain is EAGVAQSPRYKIIEKRQSVAFWCNPISGHATLYWYQQILGQGPKLLIQFQNNGVVDDSQLPKDRFSAERLKGVDSTLKIQPAKLEDSAVYLCASSFSGTYEQYFGPGTRLTVT.

This chain connects TRBV5-1 to TRBJ1-4; D not certain. Per the germline V gene, CDR1 is SGHRS and CDR2 is YFSETQ. CDR3 length equals 16 residues. V gave up 1 base and J gave up 8 bases, with 18 bases separating them. This CDR3 reads CASSLSSAWVGEKLFF. For the CDR3, the DNA is TGCGCCAGCAGCTTGTCCTCGGCATGGGTGGGGGAAAAACTGTTTTTT.

This clone appeared a few times. The junction departs from germline at one end; a sequencing error may be responsible. The V call is TRBV28, the J call TRBJ1-6; 10 nucleotides align to TRBD1. The germline gives CDR1 MDHEN, CDR2 SYDVKM. This CDR3 region has 15 residues. CDR3 region: CASSVTGQGDSPPHF. CDR3 nucleotide sequence: TGTGCCAGCAGTGTTACCGGACAGGGGGACTCACCCCCCCACTTT.

Many counts were recorded for this clone. The chain recombines TRBV10-3 with TRBJ2-7; TRBD2 agrees at 11 bases. Germline lookup yields CDR1 ENHRY and CDR2 SYGVKD. This CDR3 has 14 residues. The trim removed 10 bases at V and 0 bases at J, leaving 5 bases unmatched. The CDR3 loop reads CATEGLADSYEQYF. CDR3 sequence (DNA): TGTGCCACGGAGGGACTAGCGGACTCCTACGAGCAGTACTTC.

This clone was counted ten times or more. The CDR3 coding sequence is TGCAGTGCCCCACAGGGAGCAGGGCAGCCCCAGCATTTT. It specifies CSAPQGAGQPQHF. The chain has TRBV20-1 and TRBJ1-5; tentatively, D is TRBD1 (6 bases). The CDR3 covers 13 residues. The germline gives CDR1 DFQATT, CDR2 SNEGSKA (reference sequence). Trimming pared 6 bases from V and 7 bases from J, leaving 16 bases between.

V usage is TRBV13 and J usage is TRBJ1-2; possibly TRBD1 for D (5 bases). The V gene's germline CDR1 is PRHDT and CDR2 FYEKMQ (reference sequence). This CDR3 spans 15 amino acids. The V and J ends lost 6 bases and 1 base respectively, with 15 bases between them. The CDR3 region has the DNA TGTGCCAGCAGTCGTAGACAGCCGAATAACTATGGCTACACCTTC. Amino acid sequence: CASSRRQPNNYGYTF. Looking up the rest from reference TRBV13 and TRBJ1-2 gives the full variable domain: AAGVIQSPRHLIKEKRETATLKCYPIPRHDTVYWYQQGPGQDPQFLISFYEKMQSDKGSIPDRFSAQQFSDYHSELNMSSLELGDSALYFCASSRRQPNNYGYTFGSGTRLTVV.

This clone was seen at least ten times. Other DNA sequences in this sample translate to the same CDR3. The chain joins TRBV15 to TRBJ2-6, with D hard to call. There are 16 residues in the CDR3. Per the germline V gene, CDR1 is LNHNV and CDR2 is YYDKDF (reference sequence). V was cut by 5 bases and J by 1 base, with 12 bases left in between. CDR3 sequence (DNA): TGTGCCACCAGCGGCAACCCGTTATCTGGGGCCAACGTCCTGACTTTC. Translation gives CATSGNPLSGANVLTF. The entire variable domain, with the rest obtained from reference TRBV15 and TRBJ2-6, is as follows: DAMVIQNPRYQVTQFGKPVTLSCSQTLNHNVMYWYQQKSSQAPKLLFHYYDKDFNNEADTPDNFQSRRPNTSFCFLDIRSPGLGDTAMYLCATSGNPLSGANVLTFGAGSRLTVL.

A remark on this clone: Mismatch with germline at one junction end may stem from a read error. This chain uses TRBV6-2 or TRBV6-3 with TRBJ2-1; a possible D gene is TRBD1 (5 bases). The CDR3 has 15 amino acids. The V gene's germline CDR1 is MNHEY and CDR2 SVGEGT. The chain's CDR3 is CVSSYQWGSSLLAFF. The CDR3 DNA reads as TGTGTCAGCAGTTACCAATGGGGCTCTTCGCTTTTGGCGTTCTTC.

The CDR3 here is CASSDGVVYTF. CDR3 in DNA: TGTGCCAGCAGTGATGGCGTTGTCTACACCTTC. The gene calls are TRBV2 and TRBJ1-2; D is unresolved. The CDR3 is 11 residues long. V was shortened by 3 bases and J by 10 bases, with 9 bases between the two germline ends. Germline-derived CDR1 and CDR2 are SNHLY and FYNNEI.